These 20 T cell receptor beta chains were sequenced from one sample in a study of T cell repertoires in cytomegalovirus infection. Using its own MiXCR run on the reads, TCRdb lists one record per CDR3 protein. The sample has approximately 250,000 distinct CDR3 sequences; 9.1% are singletons. The sequenced material came from PBMCs. The source of these receptors is a human donor in good health (CMV status not recorded). Some clones in this sample may be carry-over from other donors' samples.

The CDR3 region is CSVKQGAKNEQFF. CDR3 in DNA: TGCAGCGTAAAACAGGGGGCTAAGAATGAGCAGTTCTTC. The rearrangement links TRBV29-1 to TRBJ2-1; 9 bases match TRBD1. This CDR3 comprises 13 residues. From germline, CDR1 is SQVTM and CDR2 ANQGSEA. V lost 6 bases to trimming and J lost 7 bases; unmatched junction nucleotides: 7.

The table lists this clonotype with many counts. The rearrangement links TRBV13 to TRBJ2-7; 11 positions match TRBD2. This CDR3 spans 14 amino acids. Per germline, CDR1 PRHDT and CDR2 FYEKMQ (reference sequence). V gave up 5 bases and J gave up 7 bases; unmatched junction bases: 7. The CDR3 coding sequence is TGTGCCAGCAGCCCGCCTAGCGGGAGGAGGGAGCAGTACTTC. It codes for CASSPPSGRREQYF.

This clonotype appeared a few times. The genes are TRBV15 and TRBJ2-2; D tentatively fits TRBD1 or TRBD2 (5 bases each). The V and J ends lost 8 bases and 3 bases respectively, with 16 bases between them. This CDR3 spans 15 amino acids. Germline V lookup: CDR1 LNHNV, CDR2 YYDKDF (reference sequence). The CDR3 coding sequence is TGTGCCACCCGGCAGGATTTGGGGGACACCGGGGAGCTGTTTTTT. It specifies CATRQDLGDTGELFF.

The V and J genes are TRBV7-9 and TRBJ1-5, with D uncertain. Trimming stripped 3 bases from V and 7 bases from J, with 10 bases between. The V gene's germline CDR1 is SEHNR and CDR2 FQNEAQ (reference sequence). CDR3 length: 13 residues. The CDR3 nucleotides read TGTGCCAGCAGCTTCAAGGCGGAGCAGCCCCAGCATTTT. As protein: CASSFKAEQPQHF.

About this clonotype: Given a much more abundant clone one base away, this may be a read error. The chain uses TRBV28 and TRBJ1-1; D unclear. Germline values: CDR1 MDHEN, CDR2 SYDVKM. The CDR3 sequence is 15 residues long. The chain's CDR3 is CASSLGFTQNAEAFF. The CDR3 DNA is TGTGCCAGCAGTTTAGGTTTCACACAGAACGCTGAAGCTTTCTTT.

This clonotype occurred many times. V usage is TRBV7-9 and J usage is TRBJ2-1; 7 bases map to TRBD2. V gave up 3 bases and J gave up 3 bases; unmatched junction bases: 5. The V gene's germline CDR1 is SEHNR and CDR2 FQNEAQ (reference sequence). CDR3 length: 15 amino acids. DNA for the CDR3: TGTGCCAGCAGCTTTGGGGGGGGTATCTACAATGAGCAGTTCTTC. It yields the protein CASSFGGGIYNEQFF.

This clonotype was found many times. This rearrangement joins TRBV19 to TRBJ2-7, with D unresolved. The ends were cut back, 0 bases at V and 6 bases at J, with 9 bases in the middle. Germline loops: CDR1 LNHDA, CDR2 SQIVND (reference sequence). This CDR3 is built from 13 residues. The CDR3 here is CASSIDRKGEQYF. The CDR3 nucleotides read TGTGCCAGTAGTATAGATCGCAAGGGCGAGCAGTACTTC.

The rearrangement links TRBV28 to TRBJ2-1; 11 nucleotides agree with TRBD2. After removal of 7 bases from V and 3 bases from J, the junction contained 5 bases not matched to a gene. CDR1 and CDR2 from the germline V gene are MDHEN and SYDVKM. This CDR3 region has 15 residues. Here the CDR3 reads CASTLSGGGYNEQFF. CDR3 bases: TGTGCCAGCACCCTTAGCGGGGGGGGCTACAATGAGCAGTTCTTC.

This clonotype was seen many times. The gene calls are TRBV7-2 and TRBJ1-5; D is unclear. CDR1 is SGHTA, CDR2 FQGNSA, per germline. The CDR3 is 15 amino acids. Trimming took off 0 bases at V and 7 bases at J, with 13 bases between the two ends. The CDR3 protein is CASSLADGGWQPQHF. CDR3 nucleotides: TGTGCCAGCAGCTTAGCAGACGGCGGGTGGCAGCCCCAGCATTTT.

To note about this clonotype: Likely a read error: the CDR3 ends without its conserved phenylalanine or tryptophan. This sequence joins TRBV7-2 and TRBJ2-5; D might be TRBD2 (7 bases). Trimming shortened V by 5 bases and J by 1 base, and 17 bases separated the two germline ends. This CDR3 is 16 amino acids long. Germline CDR1 and CDR2: SGHTA and FQGNSA. The CDR3 spells CASSPGAGAPQETQYS. Written as DNA, the CDR3 is TGTGCCAGCAGCCCGGGTGCGGGGGCCCCCCAAGAGACCCAGTACTCC.

This clonotype showed up many times. This chain joins TRBV6-1 and TRBJ1-4; D not resolved. The V end was cut by 1 base, the J end by 7 bases, with 13 bases between. The CDR3 is made up of 15 amino acids. Per the germline V gene, CDR1 is MNHNS and CDR2 is SASEGT. The CDR3 sequence is CASSEGPLLAEKLFF. Here the CDR3 DNA reads TGTGCCAGCAGTGAAGGACCGCTCTTGGCTGAAAAACTGTTTTTT.

This clonotype showed up just a few times. The chain has TRBV29-1 and TRBJ1-1, with unresolved D. The CDR3 is 11 amino acids. V was cut by 6 bases and J by 8 bases, with 13 bases left in between. Germline assignment: CDR1 SQVTM and CDR2 ANQGSEA. The CDR3 DNA is TGCAGCGTCGATACAATTGGAGAAGCTTTCTTT. Its protein product is CSVDTIGEAFF.

There are many counts of this clonotype. The chain is built from TRBV7-2 and TRBJ2-1, with TRBD2 matching 8 bases. This CDR3 spans 18 amino acids. Trimming cost V 5 bases and J 0 bases; bases outside gene matches: 12. In germline, CDR1 is SGHTA, CDR2 FQGNSA. This CDR3 reads CASSHPAGGAGSYNEQFF. In DNA form, the CDR3 reads TGTGCCAGCAGCCACCCAGCCGGGGGGGCGGGCTCCTACAATGAGCAGTTCTTC. Full variable domain (missing parts from reference TRBV7-2 and TRBJ2-1): GAGVSQSPSNKVTEKGKDVELRCDPISGHTALYWYRQSLGQGLEFLIYFQGNSAPDKSGLPSDRFSAERTGGSVSTLTIQRTQQEDSAVYLCASSHPAGGAGSYNEQFFGPGTRLTVL.

This clonotype appeared a few times. The J gene is TRBJ1-1, the V gene TRBV3-1, with 7 bases that match TRBD1. This CDR3 is built from 13 residues. Germline CDR1 LGHDT, CDR2 YNNKEL (reference sequence). V lost 8 bases and J lost 4; bases outside the gene matches: 7. The CDR3 loop is CASVTSGGTEAFF. The CDR3 nucleotides read TGTGCCAGCGTTACTTCAGGGGGCACTGAAGCTTTCTTT.

In its sample, this clonotype was seen many times. J is TRBJ2-3 and V is TRBV11-2, with D possibly called TRBD1 or TRBD2 (5 bases each). The CDR3 spans 16 residues. Trimming cost V 2 bases and J 7 bases, with 19 bases left between them. CDR1 is SGHAT, CDR2 FQNNGV, per germline. The CDR3 DNA reads as TGTGCCAGCAGCTTAAGGGGAAGGGACCCCATCTATACGCAGTATTTT. Translating gives CASSLRGRDPIYTQYF.

At least ten counts were recorded for this clonotype. The chain carries TRBV7-6 and TRBJ1-5; no reliable D call. V was shortened by 1 base and J by 5 bases, with 12 bases between the two germline ends. The CDR3 has 15 amino acids. Germline V gives CDR1 SGHVS, CDR2 FNYEAQ. The chain's CDR3 is CASSLGEGGHQPQHF. The CDR3, as DNA: TGTGCCAGCAGCTTAGGGGAGGGAGGGCATCAGCCCCAGCATTTT.

The chain joins TRBV7-8 to TRBJ2-7, with a weak D call TRBD1 (6 bases). V lost 5 bases, J lost 4 bases, and 12 bases lay in between. The CDR3 totals 13 residues. The germline V gene encodes CDR1 SGHVS and CDR2 FQNEAQ. In nucleotides, the CDR3 is TGTGCCAGCAGCCCAGGGGTCAGGTACGAGCAGTACTTC. Translation: CASSPGVRYEQYF.

This clonotype was counted at least ten times. The gene calls are TRBV7-2 and TRBJ1-5; 7 bases line up with TRBD1. Germline assignment: CDR1 SGHTA and CDR2 FQGNSA. V was pared by 5 bases and J by 3 bases, with 10 bases of the junction left unmatched. The CDR3 runs 16 residues. CDR3 protein: CASSDPTTGLNQPQHF. Written as DNA, the CDR3 is TGTGCCAGCAGCGATCCAACGACAGGGCTCAATCAGCCCCAGCATTTT. Full variable domain (outside the CDR3, taken from reference TRBV7-2 and TRBJ1-5): GAGVSQSPSNKVTEKGKDVELRCDPISGHTALYWYRQSLGQGLEFLIYFQGNSAPDKSGLPSDRFSAERTGGSVSTLTIQRTQQEDSAVYLCASSDPTTGLNQPQHFGDGTRLSIL.

This clonotype was recorded a few times. The chain carries TRBV19 and TRBJ1-4, with unresolved D. V lost 8 bases and J lost 5, with 15 bases in between. The length of the CDR3 is 14 residues. Germline V CDR1 and CDR2: LNHDA, SQIVND (reference sequence). The CDR3 DNA reads TGTGCCAGTGGAACCGGGAATAGAAATGAAAAACTGTTTTTT. Residues: CASGTGNRNEKLFF.

This clonotype occurred many times. This sequence joins TRBV4-3 and TRBJ1-1; 8 positions match TRBD1. Trimming removed 2 bases from V and 6 bases from J; junction bases left unmatched: 14. This CDR3 has 17 residues. The germline gives CDR1 LGHNA, CDR2 YSLEER. CDR3 nucleotides: TGCGCCAGCAGCCAAATAGTGGTTGCCAGGGGGCTATCTGAAGCTTTCTTT. It yields the protein CASSQIVVARGLSEAFF.